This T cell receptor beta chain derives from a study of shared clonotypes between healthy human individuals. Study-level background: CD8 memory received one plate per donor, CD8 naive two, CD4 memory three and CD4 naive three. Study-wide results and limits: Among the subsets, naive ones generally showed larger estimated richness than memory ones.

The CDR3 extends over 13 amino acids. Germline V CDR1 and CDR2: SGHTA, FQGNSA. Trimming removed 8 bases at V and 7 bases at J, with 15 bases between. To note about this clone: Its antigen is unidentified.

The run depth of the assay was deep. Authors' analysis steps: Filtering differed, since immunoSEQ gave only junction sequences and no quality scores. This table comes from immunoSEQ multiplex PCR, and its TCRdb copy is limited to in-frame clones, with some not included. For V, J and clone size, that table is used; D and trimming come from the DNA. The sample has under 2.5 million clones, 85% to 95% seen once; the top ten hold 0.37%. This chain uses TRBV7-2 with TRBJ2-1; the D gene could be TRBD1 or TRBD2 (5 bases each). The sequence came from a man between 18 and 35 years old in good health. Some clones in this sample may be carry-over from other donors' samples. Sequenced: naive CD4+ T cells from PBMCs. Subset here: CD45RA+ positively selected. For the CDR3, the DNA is TGTGCCAGCCTCCCGGGGTGGGGGAATGAGCAGTTCTTC. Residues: CASLPGWGNEQFF.